One sample yielded the 27 T cell receptor beta chains listed below, sequenced in a study of T cells in localized non-small cell lung cancer. Only in-frame clones appear in the TCRdb table, and some are missing; sequencing was by immunoSEQ multiplex PCR. The data show 7,000 or so clones, with approximately 50% seen just once and 2.5% to 3.5% held by the top ten. The sample was lymph node tissue, taken before any cancer treatment. These receptor sequences come from a female donor over 55 with stage I lung adenocarcinoma.

This clone was seen a few times. The V and J genes are TRBV9 and TRBJ2-7; 8 nucleotides line up with TRBD2. The V gene's germline CDR1 is SGDLS and CDR2 YYNGEE. This CDR3 has 16 amino acids. V shed 4 bases and J 5 bases; nucleotides not matched to a gene: 14. The CDR3 spells CASSPSRGAPRDEQYF. The CDR3 coding sequence is TGTGCCAGCAGCCCGTCGCGGGGGGCCCCTCGGGACGAGCAGTACTTC.

The J gene is TRBJ2-2, the V gene TRBV19; TRBD2 matches at 9 bases. This CDR3 has 15 residues. The junction had 8 bases not matched to a gene; V was cut back by 8 bases and J by 4 bases. CDR1 is LNHDA and CDR2 is SQIVND in the germline V gene (reference sequence). The CDR3 sequence is CASQRNSGSTGELFF. The CDR3 DNA sequence: TGTGCCAGTCAACGTAATAGCGGGAGCACCGGGGAGCTGTTTTTT.

V is TRBV11-3 and J is TRBJ2-2; TRBD2 aligns across 11 bases. V was pared by 5 bases and J by 0 bases, with 11 bases of the junction left unmatched. In germline, CDR1 is SGHNT, CDR2 YENEEA. This CDR3 has 19 residues. CDR3 nucleotides: TGTGCCAGCAGCCTCACTAGCGGGAGCCAACTGACGAACACCGGGGAGCTGTTTTTT. It yields the protein CASSLTSGSQLTNTGELFF.

This clone was found once. Here the CDR3 DNA reads TGCGCCCCGAGAGGGACTAGCGGGGAGTACAATGAGCAGTTCTTC. Encoded protein: CAPRGTSGEYNEQFF. The chain is built from TRBV10-2 and TRBJ2-1; TRBD2 matches at 13 bases. The trim removed 11 bases at V and 4 bases at J, leaving 8 bases unmatched. This CDR3 contains 15 residues. Germline V lookup: CDR1 WSHSY, CDR2 SAAADI.

The chain uses TRBV18 and TRBJ1-4; 11 nucleotides align to TRBD1. The CDR3 extends over 15 amino acids. With 6 bases clipped from V and 6 bases from J, the junction kept 6 bases outside the gene matches. From germline, CDR1 is KGHSH and CDR2 LQKENI. This chain's CDR3 is CASSSGTGGDEKLFF. The CDR3 region has the DNA TGTGCCAGCTCGTCCGGGACAGGGGGGGATGAAAAACTGTTTTTT.

The chain uses TRBV11-3 and TRBJ2-7; D is tentatively TRBD1 or TRBD2 (5 bases each). CDR1 and CDR2 from the germline V gene are SGHNT and YENEEA. V was trimmed by 5 bases and J by 3 bases, leaving 17 bases between them. The CDR3 length is 15 residues. CDR3 coding DNA: TGTGCCAGCAGCGGAAGGGACGGCAGGAACTACGAGCAGTACTTC. Residues: CASSGRDGRNYEQYF.

As to this clone: The junction differs from germline at one of its ends, possibly a read error. The chain carries TRBV6-8 and TRBJ2-2, with a possible D match to TRBD1 (6 bases). Germline V gene data show CDR1 as MNHGY and CDR2 as SAAAGT. This CDR3 has 12 amino acids. The CDR3 protein is CASARDTGELFF. DNA of the CDR3: TGTGCCAGCGCGAGGGACACCGGGGAGTTGTTTTTT.

In this sample, this clone turned up a few times. The V call is TRBV18, the J call TRBJ2-1, with 7 nucleotides matching TRBD2. Trimming removed 2 bases from V and 5 bases from J; junction bases left unmatched: 3. CDR1 is KGHSH and CDR2 is LQKENI in the germline V gene. This CDR3 spans 14 amino acids. This CDR3 reads CASSPIGRHNEQFF. CDR3 nucleotide sequence: TGTGCCAGCTCACCAATCGGGAGGCACAATGAGCAGTTCTTC.

The sample holds one count of this clone. In nucleotides, the CDR3 is TGTGCCAGCAGCCGAAGAACAGGAAGAGTCACTGAAGCTTTCTTT. Its protein product is CASSRRTGRVTEAFF. This chain uses TRBV14 with TRBJ1-1; TRBD1 might be the D (5 bases). Between the trimmed V and J ends, which lost 4 bases and 4 bases, there was a span of 16 bases. The V gene's germline CDR1 is SGHDN and CDR2 FVKESK. This CDR3 is built from 15 residues.

V is TRBV19 and J is TRBJ2-1, with 7 bases aligning to TRBD2. Germline assignment: CDR1 LNHDA and CDR2 SQIVND (reference sequence). J was trimmed by 0 bases and V by 4 bases; bases with no gene match: 9. The CDR3 runs 17 residues. The CDR3 spells CASSKGRGGSSYNEQFF. The DNA for the CDR3 is TGTGCCAGTAGTAAGGGCCGAGGCGGGAGCTCCTACAATGAGCAGTTCTTC.

The chain joins TRBV11-3 to TRBJ2-6; D tentatively reads TRBD1 or TRBD2 (5 bases each). CDR1 is SGHNT, CDR2 YENEEA, per germline. Trimming took 3 bases from V and 2 from J, leaving 14 bases between them. The CDR3 has 17 residues. In DNA form, the CDR3 reads TGTGCCAGCAGCTTGGGGGTATTTGGGGCTGGGGCCAACGTCCTGACTTTC. Translating gives CASSLGVFGAGANVLTF.

The chain recombines TRBV28 with TRBJ1-6; D is undetermined. The CDR3 length is 15 residues. Germline V gene lookup returns CDR1 MDHEN and CDR2 SYDVKM. The V end lost 5 bases, the J end lost 7 bases, and 15 bases lay between the germline ends. CDR3 DNA: TGTGCCAGCAGTCCGGAGAGTTTTGGGAATTCACCCCTCCACTTT. Translation: CASSPESFGNSPLHF.

The chain is built from TRBV6-8 and TRBJ2-2, with TRBD2 matching over 8 bases. Germline V gene sequence: CDR1 MNHGY, CDR2 SAAAGT. The CDR3 runs to 15 residues. V lost 2 bases to trimming and J lost 6 bases; unmatched junction nucleotides: 5. Here the CDR3 DNA reads TGTGCCAGCAGTTACCAAACGGGAGGGCCCGGGGAGCTGTTTTTT. It is translated as CASSYQTGGPGELFF.

This rearrangement joins TRBV4-3 to TRBJ2-3; 9 bases fit TRBD1. Germline V gene data show CDR1 as LGHNA and CDR2 as YSLEER. This CDR3 contains 16 residues. Trimming removed 3 bases from V and 2 bases from J; junction bases left unmatched: 6. CDR3 loop: CASSQAGTGYTDTQYF. Here the CDR3 DNA reads TGCGCCAGCAGCCAGGCCGGGACAGGGTACACAGATACGCAGTATTTT.

This clone was counted once. The rearrangement links TRBV10-2 to TRBJ1-1; no definite D call. Germline V gene sequence: CDR1 WSHSY, CDR2 SAAADI. The CDR3 consists of 12 residues. Trimming took off 6 bases at V and 5 bases at J, with 10 bases between the two ends. CDR3 sequence reads: CASSPIKTEAFF. The CDR3 DNA reads as TGCGCCAGCAGCCCTATCAAAACTGAAGCTTTCTTT.

This clone was observed a few times. The gene calls are TRBV11-3 and TRBJ1-5; D remains ambiguous. Germline-derived CDR1 and CDR2 are SGHNT and YENEEA. The ends were cut back, 5 bases at V and 5 bases at J, with 16 bases in the middle. This CDR3 comprises 15 residues. This CDR3 reads CASSTGWREDQPQHF. DNA of the CDR3: TGTGCCAGCAGCACCGGATGGAGGGAGGATCAGCCCCAGCATTTT.

The rearrangement uses TRBV6-8 and TRBJ2-3; 9 nucleotides agree with TRBD1. This CDR3 contains 14 residues. From germline, CDR1 is MNHGY and CDR2 SAAAGT. With V trimmed by 6 bases and J by 2 bases, 3 bases remained unmatched. As DNA, the CDR3 is TGTGCCAGCAGCCGGGACAGGGTCACAGATACGCAGTATTTT. It is translated as CASSRDRVTDTQYF.

This clone was detected a few times. The V call is TRBV6-8, the J call TRBJ1-2, with D perhaps matching TRBD1 (5 bases). The V gene's germline CDR1 is MNHGY and CDR2 SAAAGT. This CDR3 has 15 amino acids. Trimming stripped 0 bases from V and 4 bases from J, with 12 bases between. Written as DNA, the CDR3 is TGTGCCAGCAGTTACTCGAGCAGGGTAGGCTATGGCTACACCTTC. Its translation: CASSYSSRVGYGYTF.

This chain joins TRBV19 and TRBJ2-1, with 11 bases matching TRBD2. V was pared by 6 bases and J by 6 bases, with 10 bases of the junction left unmatched. Germline-derived CDR1 and CDR2 are LNHDA and SQIVND (reference sequence). The CDR3 loop spans 16 amino acids. The CDR3 DNA reads as TGTGCCAGTAGCGGATGGCTAGCGGGGGGACGCAATGAGCAGTTCTTC. Its protein product is CASSGWLAGGRNEQFF. The whole variable domain, filled in from reference TRBV19 and TRBJ2-1, reads DGGITQSPKYLFRKEGQNVTLSCEQNLNHDAMYWYRQDPGQGLRLIYYSQIVNDFQKGDIAEGYSVSREKKESFPLTVTSAQKNPTAFYLCASSGWLAGGRNEQFFGPGTRLTVL.

This clone was counted once. The gene calls are TRBV29-1 and TRBJ1-1, with 7 bases lining up with TRBD1. The junction had 6 bases not matched to a gene; V was cut back by 6 bases and J by 2 bases. Germline CDR1 SQVTM, CDR2 ANQGSEA. The CDR3 consists of 13 residues. The CDR3 nucleotides read TGCAGCGTAGTTACAGGGGCCAACACTGAAGCTTTCTTT. Encoded protein: CSVVTGANTEAFF.

This clone was seen only a few times. The rearrangement uses TRBV9 and TRBJ2-6, with D uncertain. CDR3 size: 15 residues. Germline values: CDR1 SGDLS, CDR2 YYNGEE. The V end lost 0 bases, the J end lost 2 bases, and 6 bases lay between the germline ends. The CDR3 sequence is CASSVGWAGANVLTF. The CDR3 DNA reads TGTGCCAGCAGCGTAGGTTGGGCTGGGGCCAACGTCCTGACTTTC.

This clone was counted between two and nine times. This rearrangement joins TRBV11-3 to TRBJ2-7; TRBD1 matches 11 bases. V shed 4 bases, J shed 0 bases, and the junction held 8 bases outside the gene matches. CDR1 and CDR2 (germline): SGHNT, YENEEA. The CDR3 extends over 17 amino acids. CDR3 region: CASSSRTGGPISYEQYF. In DNA form, the CDR3 reads TGTGCCAGCAGCTCCCGGACAGGGGGCCCAATCTCCTACGAGCAGTACTTC. Full variable domain (rest looked up from reference TRBV11-3 and TRBJ2-7): EAGVVQSPRYKIIEKKQPVAFWCNPISGHNTLYWYLQNLGQGPELLIRYENEEAVDDSQLPKDRFSAERLKGVDSTLKIQPAELGDSAVYLCASSSRTGGPISYEQYFGPGTRLTVT.

V is TRBV9 and J is TRBJ1-6; a possible D gene is TRBD1 (6 bases). V lost 2 bases and J lost 4, with 7 bases in between. The germline V gene has CDR1 SGDLS and CDR2 YYNGEE. The CDR3 sequence is 14 residues long. CDR3 in amino acids: CASSVTGYNSPLHF. The CDR3 region has the DNA TGTGCCAGCAGCGTTACAGGGTATAATTCACCCCTCCACTTT.

The chain has TRBV30 and TRBJ1-5; 11 nucleotides agree with TRBD1. There are 13 residues in the CDR3. The V gene end was trimmed by 3 bases and the J gene end by 7 bases; junction bases not matched to a gene: 2. Germline V gene data show CDR1 as GTSNPN and CDR2 as SVGIG (reference sequence). This chain's CDR3 is CAWSRTGGQPQHF. The CDR3 nucleotides are TGTGCCTGGAGCAGGACAGGGGGCCAGCCCCAGCATTTT.

This clone has just a few counts. The V and J genes are TRBV6-8 and TRBJ2-7, with 9 bases lining up with TRBD1. The CDR3 is 15 amino acids. With V trimmed by 6 bases and J by 2 bases, 8 bases remained unmatched. The germline V gene has CDR1 MNHGY and CDR2 SAAAGT. In DNA form, the CDR3 reads TGTGCCAGCAGCCAGGGACAGGGATCAACCTACGAGCAGTACTTC. It specifies CASSQGQGSTYEQYF.

This chain connects TRBV19 to TRBJ1-3; D gene ambiguous. The CDR3 sequence is 13 residues long. Trimming shortened V by 6 bases and J by 3 bases, and 9 bases separated the two germline ends. The V gene's germline CDR1 is LNHDA and CDR2 SQIVND (reference sequence). CDR3 nucleotides: TGTGCCAGTAGCCCGGACGGTGGAAACACCATATATTTT. Protein product: CASSPDGGNTIYF.

This clone was recorded a few times. The rearrangement links TRBV25-1 to TRBJ1-6; D is uncertain. This CDR3 comprises 14 residues. Trimming pared 8 bases from V and 0 bases from J, leaving 8 bases between. CDR1 and CDR2 (germline): MGHDK, SYGVNS. The CDR3 DNA reads TGTGCCAGCGAATTGAGCTCCTATAATTCACCCCTCCACTTT. Protein sequence: CASELSSYNSPLHF.